A single sample is the source of the 27 T cell receptor beta chains below, sequenced in a study of blood T cells in healthy people across ages. Primed by a sample-barcoded 5' primer and a J-beta primer mix, a second PCR proceeded for about 7 to 12 cycles. TCRdb re-analysed the 5' RACE reads in MiXCR, keeping a single row per CDR3 protein. Of approximately 900,000 distinct CDR3 sequences in the sample, about 27% were seen once. These same data were also listed under a study on T cells of mothers and their children.

The sample was blood. Receptors were obtained from a woman aged 40 to 50 in good health.

There are many counts of this clonotype. This chain connects TRBV27 to TRBJ2-5; maybe TRBD2 (6 bases). The germline V gene encodes CDR1 MNHEY and CDR2 SMNVEV (reference sequence). V dropped 2 bases and J dropped 2 bases, with 15 bases sitting between them. The CDR3 runs to 16 residues. CDR3 in DNA: TGTGCCAGCAGTTTAATATCTAGGGGACTTCAAGAGACCCAGTACTTC. This sequence encodes CASSLISRGLQETQYF.

Points on this clonotype: The conserved phenylalanine or tryptophan normally closing the CDR3 is absent here, so this likely arose from a read error. The chain employs TRBV20-1 and TRBJ2-7; 9 bases align to TRBD2. CDR3 size: 16 residues. Per germline, CDR1 DFQATT and CDR2 SNEGSKA (reference sequence). The V and J ends lost 1 base and 0 bases, in that order; junction bases with no gene match: 7. CDR3 bases: TGCAGTGCTAGAGTCGCCGCTAGCGGGGACTCCTACGAGCAGTACTGC. It specifies CSARVAASGDSYEQYC.

This clonotype was seen only a few times. The chain combines TRBV7-2 with TRBJ2-5; 8 nucleotides match TRBD2. The CDR3 is 16 amino acids. The V gene's germline CDR1 is SGHTA and CDR2 FQGNSA. The trim removed 5 bases at V and 2 bases at J, leaving 10 bases unmatched. CDR3 sequence reads: CASSPPSGGDQETQYF. Written as DNA, the CDR3 is TGTGCCAGCAGCCCCCCGAGCGGGGGAGATCAAGAGACCCAGTACTTC.

In its sample, this clonotype was seen many times. The chain uses TRBV7-9 and TRBJ1-2; perhaps TRBD1 as D (5 bases). Per the germline V gene, CDR1 is SEHNR and CDR2 is FQNEAQ (reference sequence). V was trimmed by 3 bases and J by 2 bases, leaving 13 bases between them. There are 15 residues in the CDR3. The DNA of the CDR3 is TGTGCCAGCAGCTTCTCGGGACGGGGAAACTATGGCTACACCTTC. Its protein product is CASSFSGRGNYGYTF.

The gene calls are TRBV25-1 and TRBJ1-6; 7 nucleotides align to TRBD1. CDR1 MGHDK and CDR2 SYGVNS come from the germline V gene. With V trimmed by 3 bases and J by 6 bases, 5 bases remained unmatched. The CDR3 is made up of 15 amino acids. The CDR3 DNA reads TGTGCCAGCAGTGATCCCAGACAGGGTAATTCACCCCTCCACTTT. This sequence encodes CASSDPRQGNSPLHF.

The CDR3 here is CATSDSGTGGFDEQFF. DNA for the CDR3: TGTGCCACCAGTGATTCCGGGACAGGGGGCTTCGATGAGCAGTTCTTC. This chain uses TRBV24-1 with TRBJ2-1; 12 bases line up with TRBD1. CDR3 length: 16 residues. CDR1 is KGHDR and CDR2 is SFDVKD in the germline V gene. The V and J ends lost 2 bases and 8 bases, in that order; junction bases with no gene match: 6.

The table lists this clonotype with a count of one. This clone may be a read error of a much larger clone one base away. The rearrangement uses TRBV4-3 and TRBJ2-1; 8 nucleotides match TRBD2. Looked up from germline, CDR1 is LGHNA and CDR2 is YSLEER. The CDR3 runs to 15 residues. The CDR3 loop is CAGSSRGGTFDEQFF. DNA of the CDR3: TGCGCCGGCAGCTCCCGCGGGGGGACCTTCGATGAGCAGTTCTTC.

About this clonotype: A much bigger clone sits one base away, suggesting this may be a read error. The J gene is TRBJ2-5, the V gene TRBV12-3 or TRBV12-4; 7 bases are a match to TRBD1. This CDR3 spans 15 amino acids. The CDR3 sequence: CASSPMTGSRETLYF. DNA of the CDR3: TGTGCCAGCAGTCCGATGACAGGGAGTAGAGAGACCCTGTACTTC.

The rearrangement uses TRBV20-1 and TRBJ1-1, with D maybe TRBD1 (5 bases). Trimming left V 3 bases short and J 4 bases short, with 15 bases between. Germline V lookup: CDR1 DFQATT, CDR2 SNEGSKA (reference sequence). CDR3 size: 14 residues. This CDR3 is CSASGDSSGTEAFF. The CDR3 coding sequence is TGCAGTGCTAGTGGGGACTCCTCCGGCACTGAAGCTTTCTTT.

Details on this clonotype: This may be a read error, as it is one base from a much larger clone. V usage is TRBV2 and J usage is TRBJ2-7; 7 nucleotides agree with TRBD2. The CDR3 is 14 residues long. The germline V gene encodes CDR1 SNHLY and CDR2 FYNNEI. CDR3 nucleotides: TGTGTCAGCAGTGACCATGGGGGGGCCTACGAGCAGTACTTC. Amino acids: CVSSDHGGAYEQYF.

V usage is TRBV5-1 and J usage is TRBJ1-1, with 8 nucleotides matching TRBD1. Germline CDR1 SGHRS, CDR2 YFSETQ. J gave up 4 bases and V 4 bases, and 6 bases lay outside the gene matches. The CDR3 loop spans 14 amino acids. Here the CDR3 DNA reads TGCGCCAGCAGCCCAACAACAGGGGGCACTGAAGCTTTCTTT. It translates to CASSPTTGGTEAFF.

This clonotype was observed a few times. The chain couples TRBV2 to TRBJ2-7; the D is unclear. Looked up from germline, CDR1 is SNHLY and CDR2 is FYNNEI. The V and J ends lost 2 bases and 4 bases respectively, with 6 bases between them. The CDR3 contains 12 residues. CDR3 residues: CASSENPYEQYF. The CDR3 nucleotides are TGTGCCAGCAGTGAAAATCCGTACGAGCAGTACTTC.

This clonotype was observed a handful of times. The chain recombines TRBV20-1 with TRBJ1-4, with D unresolved. The CDR3 consists of 12 residues. The germline V and J ends were trimmed by 3 bases and 7 bases, with 9 bases remaining between them. Per the germline V gene, CDR1 is DFQATT and CDR2 is SNEGSKA (reference sequence). CDR3 in DNA: TGCAGTGCTAGTTCTCCGGGTGAAAAACTGTTTTTT. Its translation is CSASSPGEKLFF.

V gene TRBV7-9 combines with J gene TRBJ1-1; the D is unclear. The germline CDR1 and CDR2 sequences are SEHNR and FQNEAQ (reference sequence). V lost 1 base to trimming and J lost 7 bases, with 10 bases between them. CDR3 length: 13 amino acids. As DNA, the CDR3 is TGTGCCAGCAGCTTAGGAGGGCGTGATGAAGCTTTCTTT. It yields the protein CASSLGGRDEAFF.

This clonotype came up a few times. CDR3 in DNA: TGTGCCAGCAGCCCCAGATGGGCTGGGGGCCTAATAGCTGGCTACACCTTC. Protein sequence: CASSPRWAGGLIAGYTF. The chain carries TRBV11-2 and TRBJ1-2; a weak D match, TRBD1 (6 bases). This CDR3 has 17 residues. CDR1 and CDR2 (germline): SGHAT, FQNNGV. Trimming cost V 5 bases and J 7 bases, with 26 bases left between them.

This clonotype was detected many times. This sequence joins TRBV5-1 and TRBJ1-1; D is unresolved. The CDR3 contains 13 residues. CDR1 is SGHRS, CDR2 YFSETQ, per germline. V lost 2 bases and J 0 bases, leaving 5 bases between the germline ends. The CDR3 DNA reads TGCGCCAGCAGCTTCGGGTTGAACACTGAAGCTTTCTTT. Translation gives CASSFGLNTEAFF.

This clonotype has at least ten counts. The J gene is TRBJ1-5, the V gene TRBV29-1; D remains unclear. The CDR3 is 15 residues long. Germline-derived CDR1 and CDR2 are SQVTM and ANQGSEA. The V end lost 6 bases, the J end lost 0 bases, and 15 bases lay between the germline ends. CDR3: CSVPDGRYSNQPQHF. The CDR3 coding sequence is TGCAGCGTCCCAGACGGCAGATATAGCAATCAGCCCCAGCATTTT.

The chain employs TRBV6-2 or TRBV6-3 and TRBJ1-2; D uncertain. The V gene lost 0 bases and the J gene lost 4 bases, with 12 bases spanning the gap. The V gene's germline CDR1 is MNHEY and CDR2 SVGEGT. The CDR3 is 15 residues long. The CDR3 loop is CASSYSNQDVYGYTF. As DNA, the CDR3 is TGTGCCAGCAGTTACTCGAATCAGGACGTCTATGGCTACACCTTC.

This clonotype was seen a handful of times. The V gene is TRBV20-1, the J gene TRBJ1-6, with D unclear. This CDR3 contains 18 residues. V was pared by 2 bases and J by 0 bases, with 17 bases between. Germline CDR1 DFQATT, CDR2 SNEGSKA (reference sequence). For the CDR3, the DNA is TGCAGTGCTAGAAGAACGCTAGTTGGAGGCTCCTATAATTCACCCCTCCACTTT. Translation gives CSARRTLVGGSYNSPLHF.

This clonotype has ten or more counts. J is TRBJ1-2 and V is TRBV28; D is ambiguous. CDR1 is MDHEN, CDR2 SYDVKM, per germline. The CDR3 contains 13 residues. V was trimmed by 4 bases and J by 2 bases, leaving 8 bases between them. The CDR3 DNA sequence: TGTGCCAGCAGTTCCCGACGGAACTATGGCTACACCTTC. This codes for CASSSRRNYGYTF.

This chain connects TRBV12-3 or TRBV12-4 to TRBJ2-5, with unresolved D. CDR3 length: 14 amino acids. The V and J ends lost 7 bases and 5 bases respectively, with 17 bases between them. The CDR3 loop reads CASTMLVLGETQYF. The DNA of the CDR3 is TGTGCCAGCACCATGCTAGTTTTAGGGGAGACCCAGTACTTC.

Turning to this clonotype: Mismatch with germline at one junction end may stem from a read error. The chain carries TRBV12-3 or TRBV12-4 and TRBJ2-3; D is unresolved. This CDR3 is built from 14 residues. In DNA form, the CDR3 reads TGTGCCAGCAGTTCCTACGCTGGCACAGATTCGCAGTATTTT. Amino acids: CASSSYAGTDSQYF.

J is TRBJ1-1 and V is TRBV27; tentative D call: TRBD1 (5 bases). V was trimmed by 3 bases and J by 4 bases, leaving 12 bases between them. From germline, CDR1 is MNHEY and CDR2 SMNVEV (reference sequence). The CDR3 runs 14 residues. In DNA form, the CDR3 reads TGTGCCAGCAGTTTCGAGTCAGGGATCACTGAAGCTTTCTTT. Its translation: CASSFESGITEAFF.

The chain carries TRBV11-2 and TRBJ2-1, with TRBD2 matching over 9 bases. The CDR3 length is 16 residues. From germline, CDR1 is SGHAT and CDR2 FQNNGV. Germline trimming cut 5 bases from V and 6 bases from J; bases unmatched to any gene: 11. The DNA of the CDR3 is TGTGCCAGCAGCGGAGGGGGGGGACTAGCAAGCAATGAGCAGTTCTTC. Translation: CASSGGGGLASNEQFF. Based on the CDR3 plus reference TRBV11-2 and TRBJ2-1, the full variable domain is EAGVAQSPRYKIIEKRQSVAFWCNPISGHATLYWYQQILGQGPKLLIQFQNNGVVDDSQLPKDRFSAERLKGVDSTLKIQPAKLEDSAVYLCASSGGGGLASNEQFFGPGTRLTVL.

The rearrangement links TRBV18 to TRBJ1-1, with 7 nucleotides matching TRBD1. Germline V lookup: CDR1 KGHSH, CDR2 LQKENI. The CDR3 sequence is 15 residues long. Trimming at V came to 5 bases and at J to 0 bases, leaving 6 bases not matched to a gene. DNA of the CDR3: TGTGCCAGCTCAGAGGGACAGCCTTTGAACACTGAAGCTTTCTTT. Its translation is CASSEGQPLNTEAFF.

This clonotype was seen ten or more times. This rearrangement joins TRBV4-1 to TRBJ2-1; TRBD2 matches 10 bases. Germline V lookup: CDR1 MGHRA, CDR2 YSYEKL. V lost 4 bases, J lost 5 bases, and 5 bases stayed unmatched. The CDR3 runs 15 residues. The CDR3 spells CASSPLLAGHNEQFF. The CDR3 region has the DNA TGCGCCAGCAGCCCTTTACTAGCGGGGCACAATGAGCAGTTCTTC.

This chain links TRBV3-1 with TRBJ1-2; D uncertain. The V end was cut by 1 base, the J end by 0 bases, with 9 bases between. Germline lookup yields CDR1 LGHDT and CDR2 YNNKEL (reference sequence). The CDR3 contains 15 residues. CDR3 residues: CASSQGHKSNYGYTF. In DNA, the CDR3 is TGTGCCAGCAGCCAAGGCCACAAATCTAACTATGGCTACACCTTC.